This entry lists 27 T cell receptor beta chains sequenced from one sample in a study of cytomegalovirus exposure and HLA in healthy donors. The PCR was carried out with 60 Vbeta primers and 13 Jbeta primers. The repertoire was sequenced with immunoSEQ multiplex PCR; TCRdb's copy has only in-frame clones and lacks some. The sample lists 95,000 to 100,000 clones, over 70% occurring once. Material: PBMCs. These receptors were obtained from a man in his fifties or sixties in good health and CMV-seronegative.

The V gene is TRBV2, the J gene TRBJ2-3, with 9 positions matching TRBD2. V shed 0 bases, J shed 13 bases, and the junction held 5 bases outside the gene matches. Germline values: CDR1 SNHLY, CDR2 FYNNEI. This CDR3 is built from 13 residues. The CDR3 bases are TGTGCCAGCAGTGAAGCGGGAATAGCGGGAGAGTATTTT. Encoded protein: CASSEAGIAGEYF. Together with reference TRBV2 and TRBJ2-3, the CDR3 gives the full variable domain: EPEVTQTPSHQVTQMGQEVILRCVPISNHLYFYWYRQILGQKVEFLVSFYNNEISEKSEIFDDQFSVERPDGSNFTLKIRSTKLEDSAMYFCASSEAGIAGEYFGPGTRLTVL.

This chain links TRBV7-2 with TRBJ1-5; D gene uncertain. Germline values: CDR1 SGHTA, CDR2 FQGNSA. V lost 5 bases to trimming and J lost 0 bases, with 5 bases between them. This CDR3 is 13 amino acids long. The CDR3 DNA reads TGTGCCAGCAGCCCTTATAGCAATCAGCCCCAGCATTTT. It codes for CASSPYSNQPQHF.

This sequence joins TRBV27 and TRBJ2-5; a weak D match, TRBD1 (6 bases). Germline-derived CDR1 and CDR2 are MNHEY and SMNVEV (reference sequence). The CDR3 extends over 13 amino acids. The ends were cut back, 9 bases at V and 5 bases at J, with 16 bases in the middle. CDR3 bases: TGTGCCAGTGGGATACAGGGTTTCGAGACCCAGTACTTC. This translates into CASGIQGFETQYF.

The rearrangement uses TRBV5-1 and TRBJ2-7; weak D call: TRBD2 (6 bases). V lost 4 bases to trimming and J lost 0 bases, with 14 bases between them. Germline CDR1 and CDR2: SGHRS and YFSETQ. CDR3 length: 15 amino acids. CDR3 sequence reads: CASSPGGGASYEQYF. CDR3 coding DNA: TGCGCCAGCAGCCCTGGAGGCGGGGCCTCCTACGAGCAGTACTTC.

The genes are TRBV27 and TRBJ1-2; D remains unclear. Germline CDR1 and CDR2: MNHEY and SMNVEV (reference sequence). Deletions cut 8 bases from V and 8 bases from J, with 12 bases between. The CDR3 runs 11 residues. For the CDR3, the DNA is TGTGCCAGCCGATCCCTATCCGGCTACACCTTC. As protein: CASRSLSGYTF.

This clone was counted at least ten times. This rearrangement joins TRBV21-1 to TRBJ2-1; the table's D call, TRBD1, was not checked against the DNA. TRBV21-1 is noted as a pseudogene. The CDR3 consists of 15 residues. This CDR3 reads CASSKALGEQGEQFF. The CDR3 DNA reads TGTGCCAGCAGCAAAGCACTTGGTGAACAGGGGGAGCAGTTCTTC.

The rearrangement joins TRBV2 to TRBJ1-5, with no clear D. Germline CDR1 and CDR2: SNHLY and FYNNEI. The CDR3 length is 13 residues. The ends were cut back, 4 bases at V and 7 bases at J, with 11 bases in the middle. The CDR3 DNA follows: TGTGCCAGCAGTGTTTCCCGGGAACAGCCCCAGCATTTT. Residues: CASSVSREQPQHF.

This clone occurred a few times. The chain links TRBV7-8 to TRBJ2-7; TRBD1 is a possible D gene (6 bases). The CDR3 contains 15 residues. V was trimmed by 1 base and J by 0 bases, leaving 10 bases between them. The germline V gene encodes CDR1 SGHVS and CDR2 FQNEAQ. In DNA form, the CDR3 reads TGTGCCAGCAGCTTAGATGGACAGTCCTCCTACGAGCAGTACTTC. Amino acid sequence: CASSLDGQSSYEQYF.

The rearrangement joins TRBV19 to TRBJ2-7; D uncertain. This CDR3 has 15 amino acids. Germline CDR1 LNHDA, CDR2 SQIVND (reference sequence). Deletions cut 5 bases from V and 0 bases from J, with 14 bases between. DNA for the CDR3: TGTGCCAGTAGTCGCGCGATAGCTTCCTCCTACGAGCAGTACTTC. Encoded protein: CASSRAIASSYEQYF.

The chain combines TRBV27 with TRBJ1-2; D is uncertain. The length of the CDR3 is 11 residues. Germline CDR1 MNHEY, CDR2 SMNVEV (reference sequence). Trimming pared 9 bases from V and 6 bases from J, leaving 11 bases between. CDR3 bases: TGTGCCAGTCGCGCTTCCCATGGCTACACCTTC. Residues: CASRASHGYTF.

This sequence joins TRBV14 and TRBJ1-1; weak D call: TRBD1 (5 bases). The CDR3 loop spans 15 amino acids. CDR1 and CDR2 from the germline V gene are SGHDN and FVKESK. Trimming removed 6 bases from V and 2 bases from J, with 16 bases in between. The CDR3 sequence: CASRNFTGFNTEAFF. The CDR3 coding sequence is TGTGCCAGCAGGAATTTTACAGGATTTAACACTGAAGCTTTCTTT.

With respect to this clone: A junction end diverges from the germline sequence, so it may reflect a read error. Other DNA sequences from this sample encode an identical CDR3 as well. This rearrangement joins TRBV7-2 to TRBJ2-3; D gene uncertain. The CDR3 covers 15 residues. The germline V gene encodes CDR1 SGHTA and CDR2 FQGNSA. For the CDR3, the DNA is TGCGCCAGCAGCTTAGCACTAATTAGCACAGATACGCAGTATTTT. As protein: CASSLALISTDTQYF.

This chain joins TRBV11-3 and TRBJ2-3; 7 bases are a match to TRBD2. CDR1 is SGHNT, CDR2 YENEEA, per germline. This CDR3 comprises 14 residues. V lost 5 bases and J lost 6; bases outside the gene matches: 8. CDR3 residues: CASSLGRGTDTQYF. As DNA, the CDR3 is TGTGCCAGCAGCCTGGGGAGGGGTACGGATACGCAGTATTTT.

The rearrangement links TRBV30 to TRBJ2-7; 9 bases fit TRBD1. The CDR3 extends over 14 amino acids. Trimming took 0 bases from V and 2 from J; bases not matched to a gene: 2. Germline CDR1 GTSNPN, CDR2 SVGIG (reference sequence). DNA of the CDR3: TGTGCCTGGAGTGTAAGGACAGGGGCCTACGAGCAGTACTTC. It codes for CAWSVRTGAYEQYF.

This chain links TRBV7-2 with TRBJ2-1; 10 bases map to TRBD2. The germline gives CDR1 SGHTA, CDR2 FQGNSA. The V segment lost 5 bases and the J segment 0 bases; nucleotides outside the gene matches: 7. This CDR3 spans 17 amino acids. The CDR3 spells CASSLYSSGSSYNEQFF. As DNA, the CDR3 is TGTGCCAGCAGCCTTTATTCTAGCGGGAGCTCCTACAATGAGCAGTTCTTC. Filled out from reference TRBV7-2 and TRBJ2-1, the complete variable domain reads GAGVSQSPSNKVTEKGKDVELRCDPISGHTALYWYRQSLGQGLEFLIYFQGNSAPDKSGLPSDRFSAERTGGSVSTLTIQRTQQEDSAVYLCASSLYSSGSSYNEQFFGPGTRLTVL.

This chain uses TRBV30 with TRBJ1-1, with unresolved D. CDR3 length: 13 amino acids. Trimming shortened V by 1 base and J by 5 bases, and 11 bases separated the two germline ends. Germline V CDR1 and CDR2: GTSNPN, SVGIG (reference sequence). The CDR3, as DNA: TGTGCCTGGAGTGAAACGGGGTGGACTGAAGCTTTCTTT. Its protein is CAWSETGWTEAFF.

The J gene is TRBJ2-7, the V gene TRBV2; D gene unclear. The germline CDR1 and CDR2 sequences are SNHLY and FYNNEI. The CDR3 totals 15 residues. V was cut by 6 bases and J by 1 base, with 16 bases left in between. The CDR3 nucleotides are TGTGCCAGCAGCTACAGTATAGGTACTTCCTACGAGCAGTACTTC. Translating it yields CASSYSIGTSYEQYF.

The rearrangement links TRBV4-3 to TRBJ1-4; no clear D gene. Trimming took off 1 base at V and 3 bases at J, with 12 bases between the two ends. The CDR3 is made up of 16 amino acids. Germline lookup yields CDR1 LGHNA and CDR2 YSLEER. In DNA, the CDR3 is TGCGCCAGCAGCCAAGTTGCGAATCGGGCTAATGAAAAACTGTTTTTT. Amino acids: CASSQVANRANEKLFF.

This rearrangement joins TRBV6-1 to TRBJ1-5; a possible D gene is TRBD1 (6 bases). In germline, CDR1 is MNHNS, CDR2 SASEGT. This CDR3 spans 13 amino acids. Trimming left V 6 bases short and J 5 bases short, with 11 bases between. CDR3 nucleotides: TGTGCCAGCAGAGCGGACAGCGATCAGCCCCAGCATTTT. It yields the protein CASRADSDQPQHF.

This chain connects TRBV2 to TRBJ2-3, with D perhaps matching TRBD1 (6 bases). Looked up from germline, CDR1 is SNHLY and CDR2 is FYNNEI. The germline V and J ends were trimmed by 6 bases and 6 bases, with 19 bases remaining between them. The CDR3 contains 15 residues. The CDR3 is CASSRRDTYLDTQYF. CDR3 in DNA: TGTGCCAGCAGCCGCCGGGACACTTATCTGGATACGCAGTATTTT.

The J gene is TRBJ1-1, the V gene TRBV9; D unclear. The CDR3 is 15 amino acids. Germline V CDR1 and CDR2: SGDLS, YYNGEE. Trimming stripped 0 bases from V and 0 bases from J, with 9 bases between. CDR3 amino acids: CASSVESSLNTEAFF. The CDR3 DNA follows: TGTGCCAGCAGCGTAGAGTCCAGTTTGAACACTGAAGCTTTCTTT.

This chain uses TRBV10-3 with TRBJ2-3; 9 bases are a match to TRBD1. The CDR3 runs to 16 residues. V trimming: 3 bases; J trimming: 4 bases; junction bases outside the gene matches: 8. The germline V gene encodes CDR1 ENHRY and CDR2 SYGVKD. CDR3 nucleotide sequence: TGTGCCATCAGTGAACGGGACAGGGTAGTCGCAGATACGCAGTATTTT. Translated: CAISERDRVVADTQYF.

This rearrangement joins TRBV30 to TRBJ1-5, with 12 nucleotides matching TRBD1. This CDR3 has 15 amino acids. The V gene end was trimmed by 4 bases and the J gene end by 6 bases; junction bases not matched to a gene: 7. Germline CDR1 reads GTSNPN; CDR2 reads SVGIG (reference sequence). The CDR3 loop reads CAWTPGTGGGQPQHF. CDR3 coding DNA: TGTGCCTGGACGCCGGGGACAGGGGGCGGTCAGCCCCAGCATTTT.

This clone was seen only a few times. The DNA for the CDR3 is TGCGCCAGCAGCCCCGGGGGGGGAACTGAAGCTTTCTTT. Translation gives CASSPGGGTEAFF. The J gene is TRBJ1-1, the V gene TRBV4-1; the D gene is possibly TRBD1 (5 bases). Between the trimmed V and J ends, which lost 4 bases and 5 bases, there was a span of 11 bases. The CDR3 has 13 residues. Per germline, CDR1 MGHRA and CDR2 YSYEKL.

The chain couples TRBV28 to TRBJ2-3, with D tentatively TRBD2 (5 bases). Looked up from germline, CDR1 is MDHEN and CDR2 is SYDVKM. The CDR3 consists of 14 residues. V was shortened by 5 bases and J by 0 bases, with 9 bases between the two germline ends. DNA of the CDR3: TGTGCCAGCAGTCCCTCGGGGAGCACAGATACGCAGTATTTT. Translated: CASSPSGSTDTQYF. The whole variable domain, filled in from reference TRBV28 and TRBJ2-3, reads DVKVTQSSRYLVKRTGEKVFLECVQDMDHENMFWYRQDPGLGLRLIYFSYDVKMKEKGDIPEGYSVSREKKERFSLILESASTNQTSMYLCASSPSGSTDTQYFGPGTRLTVL.

V and J are TRBV28 and TRBJ2-7, with TRBD2 matching 9 bases. The CDR3 has 16 residues. J gave up 3 bases and V 2 bases, and 8 bases lay outside the gene matches. The germline V gene has CDR1 MDHEN and CDR2 SYDVKM. The CDR3 protein is CASSLGGGLANYEQYF. CDR3 DNA: TGTGCCAGCAGTTTAGGGGGGGGACTAGCCAACTACGAGCAGTACTTC.

The chain uses TRBV7-2 and TRBJ2-3; 8 nucleotides align to TRBD1. The CDR3 extends over 15 amino acids. After removal of 5 bases from V and 5 bases from J, the junction contained 9 bases not matched to a gene. The germline V gene has CDR1 SGHTA and CDR2 FQGNSA. CDR3 sequence: CASSPGQGLVDTQYF. CDR3 bases: TGTGCCAGCAGCCCCGGACAGGGTCTAGTAGATACGCAGTATTTT.